This T cell receptor (beta chain) was obtained from a study of CD8 T cells in Susac syndrome (dated by TCRdb to between 2018 and 2020). With respect to the entire study: The study used repertoire sequencing to test whether antigen drove CD8+ T cell activation and differentiation in Susac syndrome. Clonality of the CD8+ T cell repertoire was compared between roughly 13 healthy donors, about 14 Susac syndrome patients and roughly 16 multiple sclerosis patients. Here is what the overall study found, with its caveats: The number of individuals in the TCR sequencing and HLA analysis was acknowledged as relatively small.

RNA was extracted using the RNeasy kit, and about 0.45 to 1 ug of the RNA was reverse transcribed with random hexamers. TCR beta CDR3 regions were amplified with the immunoSEQ multiplex PCR assay covering 54 Vbeta and 13 Jbeta segments. Bias from PCR amplification was corrected by using a synthetic template baseline for primer optimization and for computational correction. The published analysis was carried out like this. Reads were annotated to V, D and J genes per IMGT and analyzed with immunoSEQ Analyzer, keeping only productive sequences. Clonality was calculated as one minus the Shannon entropy normalized by log2 of the number of productive unique sequences. Public and private clones were assessed among the 100 most prevalent clones of each patient and control. A clone was defined as Susac-specific if it was absent from the healthy and MS cohorts, from 950 to 1,300 published viral clones and from other ImmuneACCESS disease sequences. TCRdb applied fastp at Q25 and MiXCR to the public reads, then kept only in-frame beta chains. Each entry merges the rows of one CDR3 protein and shows their most common DNA and genes. These V and J calls derive from TCRdb rather than the authors' analysis. This sample has about 280,000 distinct CDR3 sequences in its table, and roughly 85% of those were observed once. About 0.11% of the sample is taken by the ten largest.

Unmatched junction bases come to 17, with V trimmed by 5 bases and J by 5 bases. Its CDR3 holds 18 amino acids, cysteine through phenylalanine. The only DNA kept is the CDR3, 54 bases in frame from the first base. In the germline V gene (reference sequence), CDR1 corresponds to MNHEY and CDR2 to SMNVEV. High-throughput TCR beta sequencing profiled peripheral blood CD8+ and CD4+ T cells from healthy donors, Susac syndrome patients and multiple sclerosis patients. Treatment-naive patients with stable or active relapsing-remitting disease fulfilling revised McDonald criteria were used as multiple sclerosis controls. Bulk CD8+ and CD4+ T cells were purified by magnetic negative isolation, while CD8+ TEMRA cells were enriched using FACS. Blood was drawn into EDTA tubes, processed within 24 hours, and PBMCs were isolated by density gradient centrifugation. PBMCs intended for TCR sequencing were cryopreserved in liquid nitrogen and thawed later in a water bath at 37 degrees C. Purity of sorted or isolated CD4+, CD8+ and CD8+ TEMRA cells was at least 90%.

Comments on this clonotype: Its antigen is unknown. Base quality data are lacking; no much larger clone is found one base away.

The receptor was isolated from a human donor with multiple sclerosis. Material: CD8+ T cells from PBMCs. The rearranged segments are TRBV27 and TRBJ1-5; a stretch of 8 junction bases matches TRBD1. The DNA sequence is TGTGCCAGCAGTCCCCGGACAGGGAGGGAAGCAATCGATCAGCCCCAGCATTTT. This codes for CASSPRTGREAIDQPQHF.